Following are 30 T cell receptor beta chains from one sample sequenced in a study of memory CD4+ T cells and cytomegalovirus serostatus (dated by TCRdb to about 2019). The library was obtained by the immunoSEQ multiplex PCR assay. Sourced from immuneACCESS, this table was stored by TCRdb with only in-frame sequences that have V and J called. A share of the clones is absent; for the studies checked, an unresolved V gene accounts for under half, and the remainder has no known explanation. Here the sample has 40,000 to 45,000 clones; approximately 82% occur a single time. The ten most abundant clones make up around 2% of the sample. A FACSAria II was used to sort memory CD4+ T cells, defined as single viable CD3+CD4+CD8-CD45RO+ cells. What was sequenced was memory CD4+ T cells from blood. All receptors derive from an adult in good health and CMV-seronegative.

This sequence joins TRBV28 and TRBJ2-7, with 10 bases matching TRBD1. The CDR3 covers 14 residues. The germline CDR1 and CDR2 sequences are MDHEN and SYDVKM. Germline trimming cut 6 bases from V and 0 bases from J; bases unmatched to any gene: 2. This CDR3 reads CASSRTGGSYEQYF. In DNA, the CDR3 is TGTGCCAGCAGCCGGACAGGGGGCTCCTACGAGCAGTACTTC. Full variable domain (missing parts from reference TRBV28 and TRBJ2-7): DVKVTQSSRYLVKRTGEKVFLECVQDMDHENMFWYRQDPGLGLRLIYFSYDVKMKEKGDIPEGYSVSREKKERFSLILESASTNQTSMYLCASSRTGGSYEQYFGPGTRLTVT.

The V call is TRBV7-9, the J call TRBJ2-3; 10 positions agree with TRBD2. After removal of 4 bases from V and 2 bases from J, the junction contained 6 bases not matched to a gene. Germline V gene sequence: CDR1 SEHNR, CDR2 FQNEAQ (reference sequence). This CDR3 is 16 amino acids long. In nucleotides, the CDR3 is TGTGCCAGCAGCTCCAGCGGGGGGGCTATCACAGATACGCAGTATTTT. Protein product: CASSSSGGAITDTQYF.

The gene calls are TRBV11-2 and TRBJ2-2, with 13 bases that match TRBD2. V lost 6 bases and J lost 7; bases outside the gene matches: 11. CDR3 length: 17 residues. The V gene's germline CDR1 is SGHAT and CDR2 FQNNGV. CDR3 DNA: TGTGCCAGCAGACCACGGACTAGCGGGGGCCGAGGCGGGGAGCTGTTTTTT. Its protein product is CASRPRTSGGRGGELFF.

The chain recombines TRBV5-1 with TRBJ1-3; tentatively, D is TRBD1 (5 bases). V lost 3 bases to trimming and J lost 0 bases, with 13 bases between them. This CDR3 region has 16 residues. The V gene's germline CDR1 is SGHRS and CDR2 YFSETQ. The DNA for the CDR3 is TGCGCCAGCAGCTCCTCAGGGTTATACTCTGGAAACACCATATATTTT. It encodes CASSSSGLYSGNTIYF.

The chain uses TRBV21-1 and TRBJ2-2. TRBV21-1 is assigned pseudogene status. CDR3 length: 18 residues. The DNA for the CDR3 is TGTGCCAGCATTCTACAGGGAGGTAACTTGTTTGTCACCGGGGAGCTGTTTTTT. Protein product: CASILQGGNLFVTGELFF.

As regards this clone: The germline gene is not matched at one end of the junction; a read error may be the cause. The same CDR3 can be traced to other DNA sequences in this sample. The gene calls are TRBV29-1 and TRBJ1-1, with TRBD1 matching over 9 bases. The CDR3 totals 16 residues. Germline loops: CDR1 SQVTM, CDR2 ANQGSEA. In nucleotides, the CDR3 is TGTAGCGTTGGGGGTCGTAGGGGACAGGGTCTCCCTGAAGCTTTCTTT. Translated, it gives CSVGGRRGQGLPEAFF.

The chain joins TRBV7-9 to TRBJ2-7; TRBD1 matches 10 bases. In germline, CDR1 is SEHNR, CDR2 FQNEAQ (reference sequence). There are 14 residues in the CDR3. V lost 5 bases, J lost 3 bases, and 4 bases stayed unmatched. The CDR3 sequence: CASSLRTGGYEQYF. CDR3 in DNA: TGTGCCAGCAGCCTCAGGACAGGGGGCTACGAGCAGTACTTC.

This clone is a singleton in its sample. The rearrangement joins TRBV18 to TRBJ2-3; D uncertain. The V and J ends lost 3 bases and 0 bases respectively, with 10 bases between them. The germline V gene has CDR1 KGHSH and CDR2 LQKENI. The CDR3 sequence is 15 residues long. This CDR3 is CASSPIAASTDTQYF. DNA of the CDR3: TGTGCCAGCTCACCTATCGCTGCTAGCACAGATACGCAGTATTTT.

The chain has TRBV7-6 and TRBJ1-6; D is possibly TRBD1 (5 bases). Germline V CDR1 and CDR2: SGHVS, FNYEAQ. The CDR3 loop spans 16 amino acids. V was cut by 5 bases and J by 5 bases, with 16 bases left in between. Here the CDR3 reads CASSLGTSDDNSPLHF. DNA for the CDR3: TGTGCCAGCAGCCTCGGGACCTCGGACGATAATTCACCCCTCCACTTT.

This clone was seen more than once but under ten times. CDR3 region: CATWDRGSYGYTF. Written as DNA, the CDR3 is TGTGCCACCTGGGACAGGGGATCATATGGCTACACCTTC. The genes are TRBV6-5 and TRBJ1-2, with 10 bases identical to TRBD1. CDR1 and CDR2 from the germline V gene are MNHEY and SVGAGI. CDR3 length: 13 residues. The V segment lost 10 bases and the J segment 5 bases; nucleotides outside the gene matches: 7.

This chain connects TRBV5-4 to TRBJ2-7; TRBD1 matches 9 bases. The CDR3 has 13 residues. V lost 4 bases and J lost 3; bases outside the gene matches: 2. Per the germline V gene, CDR1 is SGHNT and CDR2 is YYREEE (reference sequence). CDR3 sequence: CASSRTGVYEQYF. The CDR3 DNA sequence: TGTGCCAGCAGCAGGACAGGGGTCTACGAGCAGTACTTC.

The J gene is TRBJ2-5, the V gene TRBV7-8, with 11 positions matching TRBD2. Germline V gene data show CDR1 as SGHVS and CDR2 as FQNEAQ. This CDR3 region has 15 residues. The junction had 6 bases not matched to a gene; V was cut back by 5 bases and J by 4 bases. In DNA, the CDR3 is TGTGCCAGCAGCACGGGACTAGCGGCCAGAGAGACCCAGTACTTC. It codes for CASSTGLAARETQYF.

J is TRBJ1-2 and V is TRBV9; no clear D. CDR1 is SGDLS, CDR2 YYNGEE, per germline. This CDR3 contains 15 residues. Trimming removed 0 bases at V and 1 base at J, with 10 bases between. The CDR3 region is CASSVGGGGNYGYTF. The CDR3 nucleotides read TGTGCCAGCAGCGTAGGTGGAGGAGGTAACTATGGCTACACCTTC.

The chain recombines TRBV5-1 with TRBJ1-1; D call uncertain. CDR1 and CDR2 from the germline V gene are SGHRS and YFSETQ. This CDR3 has 16 amino acids. The ends were cut back, 0 bases at V and 1 base at J, with 13 bases in the middle. CDR3 protein: CASSLDPSGANTEAFF. CDR3 in DNA: TGCGCCAGCAGCTTGGACCCTTCTGGAGCGAACACTGAAGCTTTCTTT.

This clone was recorded once. The chain recombines TRBV27 with TRBJ1-4; 7 positions agree with TRBD1. The J segment lost 4 bases and the V segment lost 5 bases, leaving 1 base of the junction unmatched. The CDR3 sequence is 13 residues long. From germline, CDR1 is MNHEY and CDR2 SMNVEV (reference sequence). CDR3 sequence: CASSRDSNEKLFF. The CDR3 DNA reads TGTGCCAGCAGTAGGGACAGTAATGAAAAACTGTTTTTT.

The chain is built from TRBV15 and TRBJ1-2, with D unclear. CDR1 and CDR2 from the germline V gene are LNHNV and YYDKDF (reference sequence). V lost 0 bases, J lost 3 bases, and 8 bases lay in between. The CDR3 length is 14 residues. The CDR3: CATSRDLADYGYTF. The CDR3 DNA reads as TGTGCCACCAGCAGAGATCTGGCCGACTATGGCTACACCTTC. The whole variable domain, remainder taken from reference TRBV15 and TRBJ1-2, is DAMVIQNPRYQVTQFGKPVTLSCSQTLNHNVMYWYQQKSSQAPKLLFHYYDKDFNNEADTPDNFQSRRPNTSFCFLDIRSPGLGDTAMYLCATSRDLADYGYTFGSGTRLTVV.

The chain is built from TRBV5-4 and TRBJ2-7; perhaps TRBD1 as D (6 bases). This CDR3 comprises 14 residues. Germline V gene lookup returns CDR1 SGHNT and CDR2 YYREEE (reference sequence). V was shortened by 0 bases and J by 3 bases, with 10 bases between the two germline ends. CDR3 sequence reads: CASSLAVGGYEQYF. The DNA of the CDR3 is TGTGCCAGCAGCTTGGCCGTAGGGGGCTACGAGCAGTACTTC.

In this sample, this clone turned up once. This chain links TRBV30 with TRBJ1-4; D ambiguous. V was clipped by 2 bases and J by 0 bases, with 13 bases between them. From germline, CDR1 is GTSNPN and CDR2 SVGIG (reference sequence). The CDR3 runs 16 residues. The CDR3 region has the DNA TGTGCCTGGAGTACCCCTTATGCTCCAACTAATGAAAAACTGTTTTTT. It yields the protein CAWSTPYAPTNEKLFF.

This chain connects TRBV28 to TRBJ1-4; TRBD1 matches 7 bases. The CDR3 extends over 13 amino acids. Germline V gene lookup returns CDR1 MDHEN and CDR2 SYDVKM. V lost 8 bases, J lost 5 bases, and 5 bases stayed unmatched. Here the CDR3 reads CASLDRLNEKLFF. In nucleotides, the CDR3 is TGTGCCAGCTTGGACAGGCTGAATGAAAAACTGTTTTTT. Full variable domain (outside the CDR3, taken from reference TRBV28 and TRBJ1-4): DVKVTQSSRYLVKRTGEKVFLECVQDMDHENMFWYRQDPGLGLRLIYFSYDVKMKEKGDIPEGYSVSREKKERFSLILESASTNQTSMYLCASLDRLNEKLFFGSGTQLSVL.

This clone has only one observation. The chain uses TRBV6-5 and TRBJ1-6; a possible D gene is TRBD1 (5 bases). V was pared by 5 bases and J by 10 bases, with 18 bases between. The CDR3 spans 15 residues. Per germline, CDR1 MNHEY and CDR2 SVGAGI. CDR3 loop: CASSRGGTTGSPLHF. As DNA, the CDR3 is TGTGCCAGCAGTAGAGGAGGGACCACCGGCTCACCCCTCCACTTT.

The chain links TRBV15 to TRBJ1-1; D possibly corresponds to TRBD1 (5 bases). Per germline, CDR1 LNHNV and CDR2 YYDKDF (reference sequence). The CDR3 loop spans 14 amino acids. V shed 2 bases and J shed 5 bases, with 12 bases lying between them. The CDR3 here is CATSRKGQGTEAFF. The CDR3 nucleotides are TGTGCCACCAGCAGAAAAGGTCAGGGTACTGAAGCTTTCTTT.

J is TRBJ2-6 and V is TRBV28; D gene ambiguous. Germline V lookup: CDR1 MDHEN, CDR2 SYDVKM. V shed 7 bases and J shed 2 bases, with 12 bases lying between them. This CDR3 is 15 amino acids long. The CDR3 DNA reads as TGTGCCAGCACCCAGTTGGGCACTGGGGCCAACGTCCTGACTTTC. Amino acids: CASTQLGTGANVLTF.

V and J are TRBV7-9 and TRBJ2-6, with unresolved D. The CDR3 length is 15 residues. The V gene's germline CDR1 is SEHNR and CDR2 FQNEAQ (reference sequence). With 4 bases removed from V and 0 bases from J, the gap between germline ends came to 7 bases. CDR3 DNA: TGTGCCAGCAGCTACCACAGCTCTGGGGCCAACGTCCTGACTTTC. Residues: CASSYHSSGANVLTF.

This clone was picked up a small number of times. The J gene is TRBJ2-3, the V gene TRBV2; 8 bases map to TRBD1. Germline loops: CDR1 SNHLY, CDR2 FYNNEI. The ends lost 4 bases at V and 3 bases at J; junction bases unmatched: 6. CDR3 size: 15 residues. CDR3 loop: CASSADRGWTDTQYF. In DNA form, the CDR3 reads TGTGCCAGCAGTGCCGACAGGGGTTGGACAGATACGCAGTATTTT.

The V call is TRBV5-1, the J call TRBJ2-1, with D perhaps matching TRBD1 (6 bases). Germline V CDR1 and CDR2: SGHRS, YFSETQ. V was clipped by 4 bases and J by 4 bases, with 15 bases between them. The CDR3 spans 15 residues. The CDR3 spells CASSTAAGAYNEQFF. For the CDR3, the DNA is TGCGCCAGCAGCACGGCGGCAGGGGCGTACAATGAGCAGTTCTTC. The variable domain in full, with the rest retrieved from reference TRBV5-1 and TRBJ2-1, is KAGVTQTPRYLIKTRGQQVTLSCSPISGHRSVSWYQQTPGQGLQFLFEYFSETQRNKGNFPGRFSGRQFSNSRSEMNVSTLELGDSALYLCASSTAAGAYNEQFFGPGTRLTVL.

The V call is TRBV7-9, the J call TRBJ2-2, with TRBD1 as a possible D gene (6 bases). V shed 5 bases and J shed 1 base, with 8 bases lying between them. The CDR3 runs to 14 residues. CDR1 and CDR2 from the germline V gene are SEHNR and FQNEAQ (reference sequence). The DNA of the CDR3 is TGTGCCAGCAGCCCCAGGGGGAACACCGGGGAGCTGTTTTTT. The encoded protein is CASSPRGNTGELFF.

The CDR3 loop reads CASSPGSFSNQPQHF. The CDR3 DNA reads TGTGCCAGCAGCCCAGGGAGTTTTAGCAATCAGCCCCAGCATTTT. This sequence joins TRBV6-5 and TRBJ1-5; D may be TRBD1 (5 bases). There are 15 residues in the CDR3. Per germline, CDR1 MNHEY and CDR2 SVGAGI. Trimming took 6 bases from V and 0 from J, leaving 12 bases between them.

The gene calls are TRBV5-6 and TRBJ2-7; 9 positions agree with TRBD1. CDR1 is SGHDT and CDR2 is YYEEEE in the germline V gene. J was trimmed by 7 bases and V by 5 bases; bases with no gene match: 7. There are 13 residues in the CDR3. In DNA form, the CDR3 reads TGTGCCAGCAGTCGACAGGGGGGCCATGAGCAGTACTTC. This gives the protein CASSRQGGHEQYF.

The J gene is TRBJ1-5, the V gene TRBV2, with D possibly being TRBD1 (5 bases). The CDR3 is 14 amino acids. Trimming removed 3 bases from V and 1 base from J, with 7 bases in between. From germline, CDR1 is SNHLY and CDR2 FYNNEI. This chain's CDR3 is CASSDRVSNQPQHF. In DNA form, the CDR3 reads TGTGCCAGCAGTGACAGGGTAAGCAATCAGCCCCAGCATTTT.

This rearrangement joins TRBV9 to TRBJ1-4; 7 bases match TRBD1. The germline CDR1 and CDR2 sequences are SGDLS and YYNGEE. CDR3 size: 15 residues. V trimming: 0 bases; J trimming: 7 bases; junction bases outside the gene matches: 6. The CDR3 DNA sequence: TGTGCCAGCAGCGTAGGACAGGGCGATTTTGAAAAACTGTTTTTT. Encoded protein: CASSVGQGDFEKLFF. Looking up the rest from reference TRBV9 and TRBJ1-4 gives the full variable domain: DSGVTQTPKHLITATGQRVTLRCSPRSGDLSVYWYQQSLDQGLQFLIQYYNGEERAKGNILERFSAQQFPDLHSELNLSSLELGDSALYFCASSVGQGDFEKLFFGSGTQLSVL.